The TCR beta chain under discussion was sequenced for a study of blood T cell repertoires in COVID-19. Seattle cases were enrolled at active infection and followed longitudinally. The data were produced by immunoSEQ multiplex PCR, yet TCRdb's version contains in-frame clones alone and is incomplete. The table records 250,000 to 350,000 clones, roughly 84% of them present only once. Sequencing was carried out using peripheral blood. The TCR originated in a human donor with COVID-19, enrolled during active disease. The donor label of this sample is uncertain.

The CDR3 DNA sequence: TGCGCCAGCAGCTTGCTAGCGGGCCGGTCTAGCACAGATACGCAGTATTTT. Encoded protein: CASSLLAGRSSTDTQYF. This chain joins TRBV5-1 and TRBJ2-3; 8 positions match TRBD2. Trimming cost V 1 base and J 0 bases; bases outside gene matches: 7. Germline assignment: CDR1 SGHRS and CDR2 YFSETQ. This CDR3 is 17 amino acids long. The full variable domain, rest sourced from reference TRBV5-1 and TRBJ2-3, is KAGVTQTPRYLIKTRGQQVTLSCSPISGHRSVSWYQQTPGQGLQFLFEYFSETQRNKGNFPGRFSGRQFSNSRSEMNVSTLELGDSALYLCASSLLAGRSSTDTQYFGPGTRLTVL.